This T cell receptor beta chain was sequenced for a study of spatial heterogeneity in lung cancer. This clonotype came up many times. CDR1 and CDR2 (germline): SGHAT, FQNNGV. J lost 3 bases, V lost 6 bases, and 16 bases had no gene match. CDR3 size: 18 residues. Time point described: sample taken at primary tumor resection. TCRdb re-derived calls from the 5' RACE reads in MiXCR, one entry per CDR3 protein. The table lists 25,000 or so distinct CDR3 sequences, about 3.5% of them singletons, with 29% in the top ten. Here the sequenced sample was PBMCs, taken at surgery. This receptor was obtained from a female donor with early-stage non-small cell lung cancer. V and J are TRBV11-2 and TRBJ2-1; 8 positions agree with TRBD1. Here the CDR3 reads CASRHRGRDRKSYNEQFF. CDR3 bases: TGTGCCAGCAGACACAGGGGGAGAGACCGGAAGAGCTACAATGAGCAGTTCTTC.